These 13 T cell receptor beta chains came from one sample sequenced in a study of graft-versus-host responses after intestinal transplantation (dated by TCRdb to the early 2020s). The label giving this sample's time point can be read as: cells obtained before transplantation from donor or recipient. These receptors have no known antigen. Receptor amplification or capture employed the immunoSEQ multiplex PCR assay. Here the immuneACCESS table is served through TCRdb, limited to in-frame sequences with V and J called. Missing clones are a known gap in these copies; in checked studies unresolved V genes cover under half, and the rest lacks a known reason. Here the sample has around 90,000 clones; over 85% occur a single time. The top ten clones comprise approximately 0.5% of the sample. The specimen comprised unstimulated CD8+ T cells sorted from spleen or lymph node cells, sampled before intestinal transplant. These receptor sequences come from a human donor who received an intestinal transplant.

The chain joins TRBV13 to TRBJ2-7; TRBD1 matches at 8 bases. Germline CDR1 and CDR2: PRHDT and FYEKMQ (reference sequence). The CDR3 has 13 amino acids. The V gene end was trimmed by 2 bases and the J gene end by 4 bases; junction bases not matched to a gene: 1. DNA of the CDR3: TGTGCCAGCAGCTTATACAGGGGGTACGAGCAGTACTTC. Translating it yields CASSLYRGYEQYF.

The chain carries TRBV2 and TRBJ2-1, with 13 bases lining up with TRBD2. V lost 4 bases, J lost 10 bases, and 13 bases stayed unmatched. The CDR3 spans 17 residues. Germline CDR1 SNHLY, CDR2 FYNNEI. Here the CDR3 reads CASSGLTTSGGAEEQFF. DNA for the CDR3: TGTGCCAGCAGTGGACTCACCACTAGCGGGGGGGCGGAAGAGCAGTTCTTC.

This clone was seen only a few times. J is TRBJ1-1 and V is TRBV19, with D perhaps matching TRBD1 (5 bases). The germline V gene has CDR1 LNHDA and CDR2 SQIVND (reference sequence). V was clipped by 7 bases and J by 4 bases, with 16 bases between them. The CDR3 covers 14 residues. CDR3 sequence reads: CASTPGGAVTEAFF. The CDR3 DNA reads TGTGCCAGTACCCCGGGTGGGGCCGTCACTGAAGCTTTCTTT.

J is TRBJ2-7 and V is TRBV19; 10 bases fit TRBD2. CDR1 and CDR2 from the germline V gene are LNHDA and SQIVND (reference sequence). This CDR3 region has 15 residues. The ends lost 4 bases at V and 1 base at J; junction bases unmatched: 4. The CDR3 DNA follows: TGTGCCAGTAGTACCCGGACTAGCGGATCCTACGAGCAGTACTTC. Its translation is CASSTRTSGSYEQYF.

The chain carries TRBV7-9 and TRBJ2-7; 9 nucleotides align to TRBD1. J was trimmed by 2 bases and V by 5 bases; bases with no gene match: 7. The germline CDR1 and CDR2 sequences are SEHNR and FQNEAQ (reference sequence). The CDR3 consists of 15 residues. The CDR3 region has the DNA TGTGCCAGCAGCGTAGGACAGGGGAACCCCTACGAGCAGTACTTC. Translated: CASSVGQGNPYEQYF.

The count of this clone is one. This rearrangement joins TRBV7-9 to TRBJ2-7; TRBD2 might be the D (5 bases). With 0 bases removed from V and 1 base from J, the gap between germline ends came to 10 bases. The germline CDR1 and CDR2 sequences are SEHNR and FQNEAQ (reference sequence). The CDR3 consists of 15 residues. The CDR3 nucleotides are TGTGCCAGCAGCTTAGCGACGGACTTTTCCTACGAGCAGTACTTC. Protein product: CASSLATDFSYEQYF.

V is TRBV27 and J is TRBJ1-1, with D tentatively TRBD1 (6 bases). Germline V gives CDR1 MNHEY, CDR2 SMNVEV (reference sequence). The CDR3 totals 15 residues. The V and J ends lost 3 bases and 3 bases respectively, with 14 bases between them. CDR3 region: CASSFRGWGYTEAFF. In DNA, the CDR3 is TGTGCCAGCAGTTTTAGGGGGTGGGGGTACACTGAAGCTTTCTTT.

The chain employs TRBV27 and TRBJ2-7; 7 bases line up with TRBD1. V shed 11 bases, J shed 4 bases, and the junction held 20 bases outside the gene matches. CDR1 is MNHEY and CDR2 is SMNVEV in the germline V gene (reference sequence). The CDR3 totals 16 residues. The CDR3 loop is CAVQGQWKAGAYEQYF. DNA for the CDR3: TGTGCCGTACAGGGACAGTGGAAAGCCGGGGCGTACGAGCAGTACTTC.

CDR3 bases: TGTGCCAGCAGTGATCCTTCCCCGGGACACTCCTACGAGCAGTACTTC. Its translation: CASSDPSPGHSYEQYF. V is TRBV6-1 and J is TRBJ2-7, with D perhaps TRBD1 (6 bases). Trimming took off 3 bases at V and 0 bases at J, with 15 bases between the two ends. CDR1 MNHNS and CDR2 SASEGT come from the germline V gene. The CDR3 sequence is 16 residues long.

V gene TRBV29-1 combines with J gene TRBJ2-1; TRBD2 matches at 11 bases. Germline loops: CDR1 SQVTM, CDR2 ANQGSEA. The CDR3 runs 17 residues. Germline trimming cut 3 bases from V and 0 bases from J; bases unmatched to any gene: 7. CDR3 coding DNA: TGCAGCGTTGAGGGGACTAGCGGTTCGAGCTCCTACAATGAGCAGTTCTTC. Translating gives CSVEGTSGSSSYNEQFF.

The chain carries TRBV10-1 and TRBJ2-3, with TRBD1 matching 9 bases. CDR1 and CDR2 (germline): WNHNN, SYGVQD (reference sequence). The CDR3 spans 14 residues. The junction had 3 bases not matched to a gene; V was cut back by 3 bases and J by 5 bases. CDR3 protein: CASSEQGAGDTQYF. CDR3 bases: TGCGCCAGCAGTGAACAGGGGGCTGGAGATACGCAGTATTTT.

The chain combines TRBV5-6 with TRBJ2-5; D is possibly TRBD1 (5 bases). The CDR3 has 16 residues. Germline V CDR1 and CDR2: SGHDT, YYEEEE. V was shortened by 5 bases and J by 5 bases, with 22 bases between the two germline ends. The CDR3 DNA reads TGTGCCAGCAGTCCGACGGGTTGGGGCGTAATTGAGACCCAGTACTTC. This encodes CASSPTGWGVIETQYF.

V gene TRBV15 combines with J gene TRBJ2-1; weak D call: TRBD2 (5 bases). Looked up from germline, CDR1 is LNHNV and CDR2 is YYDKDF (reference sequence). Trimming shortened V by 5 bases and J by 4 bases, and 15 bases separated the two germline ends. This CDR3 has 15 amino acids. The CDR3 region has the DNA TGTGCCACCAGCGAGGGCGGAATAGGATACAATGAGCAGTTCTTC. It codes for CATSEGGIGYNEQFF.